These 25 T cell receptor beta chains were sequenced from one sample in a study of T cell responses to AZD1222 COVID-19 vaccine. Clones were sequenced by immunoSEQ multiplex PCR, and TCRdb holds only the in-frame ones, with some missing. The sample includes roughly 110,000 clones, approximately 90% of them seen just once. The source was peripheral blood, collected on day 0 of AZD1222 vaccination. All receptors come from an adult in good health.

The V and J genes are TRBV7-2 and TRBJ2-2; maybe TRBD1 (5 bases). Trimming took 3 bases from V and 2 from J, leaving 7 bases between them. Germline assignment: CDR1 SGHTA and CDR2 FQGNSA. This CDR3 spans 14 amino acids. The CDR3 sequence is CASSFDRNTGELFF. The CDR3 bases are TGTGCCAGCAGCTTCGACAGAAACACCGGGGAGCTGTTTTTT.

This clone was recorded only once. The chain uses TRBV5-1 and TRBJ2-7; TRBD1 aligns across 7 bases. CDR1 is SGHRS and CDR2 is YFSETQ in the germline V gene. This CDR3 is built from 13 residues. The J segment lost 2 bases and the V segment lost 3 bases, leaving 2 bases of the junction unmatched. The CDR3 here is CASSSDRAYEQYF. In nucleotides, the CDR3 is TGCGCCAGCAGCTCTGACAGGGCCTACGAGCAGTACTTC.

The chain couples TRBV7-9 to TRBJ1-2; 7 bases are shared with TRBD1. The CDR3 is 14 amino acids. Germline V gene data show CDR1 as SEHNR and CDR2 as FQNEAQ (reference sequence). V was pared by 5 bases and J by 4 bases, with 7 bases of the junction left unmatched. CDR3 bases: TGTGCCAGCAGCGCGTTACAGGGGAGCTATGGCTACACCTTC. Translation gives CASSALQGSYGYTF.

This sequence joins TRBV7-9 and TRBJ2-1; TRBD1 aligns across 9 bases. The V gene's germline CDR1 is SEHNR and CDR2 FQNEAQ (reference sequence). V was pared by 1 base and J by 7 bases, with 2 bases of the junction left unmatched. The CDR3 extends over 14 amino acids. CDR3 sequence reads: CASSLEQGANEQFF. CDR3 nucleotides: TGTGCCAGCAGCTTAGAACAGGGGGCGAATGAGCAGTTCTTC.

The gene calls are TRBV9 and TRBJ1-1; D is perhaps TRBD1 (5 bases). Trimming took off 0 bases at V and 3 bases at J, with 12 bases between the two ends. The germline V gene has CDR1 SGDLS and CDR2 YYNGEE. The CDR3 consists of 15 residues. CDR3 loop: CASSVVWGGDTEAFF. The CDR3 DNA is TGTGCCAGCAGCGTAGTCTGGGGGGGAGACACTGAAGCTTTCTTT.

The chain couples TRBV30 to TRBJ1-1, with D hard to call. Germline CDR1 reads GTSNPN; CDR2 reads SVGIG (reference sequence). V shed 2 bases and J shed 3 bases, with 10 bases lying between them. The CDR3 loop spans 13 amino acids. The CDR3 loop reads CAWSSGRDTEAFF. The CDR3 bases are TGTGCCTGGAGTTCAGGCCGGGACACTGAAGCTTTCTTT.

The rearrangement joins TRBV7-8 to TRBJ1-1; a weak D match, TRBD1 (5 bases). The length of the CDR3 is 15 residues. CDR1 and CDR2 (germline): SGHVS, FQNEAQ. The V end lost 2 bases, the J end lost 1 base, and 11 bases lay between the germline ends. Here the CDR3 reads CASSLSGAANTEAFF. The CDR3 DNA reads as TGTGCCAGCAGCTTAAGCGGGGCCGCGAACACTGAAGCTTTCTTT.

As to this clone: The sample carries other DNA sequences with the same CDR3. This rearrangement joins TRBV10-3 to TRBJ1-4; tentatively, D is TRBD1 (5 bases). The CDR3 is made up of 15 amino acids. With 2 bases removed from V and 2 bases from J, the gap between germline ends came to 9 bases. CDR1 is ENHRY, CDR2 SYGVKD, per germline. This CDR3 reads CAISERGTTNEKLFF. The DNA of the CDR3 is TGTGCCATCAGTGAGCGGGGGACGACTAATGAAAAACTGTTTTTT.

The chain carries TRBV7-2 and TRBJ2-3, with 10 bases fitting TRBD2. Per germline, CDR1 SGHTA and CDR2 FQGNSA. The CDR3 is made up of 16 amino acids. The V gene end was trimmed by 6 bases and the J gene end by 3 bases; junction bases not matched to a gene: 9. DNA of the CDR3: TGTGCCAGCAGTTTCCCGGCTAGCGGGGGTACAGATACGCAGTATTTT. Its protein is CASSFPASGGTDTQYF.

The V call is TRBV16, the J call TRBJ2-1; D remains ambiguous. Germline V gene data show CDR1 as KGHSY and CDR2 as FQNENV. Trimming left V 2 bases short and J 0 bases short, with 17 bases between. The CDR3 runs 18 residues. The CDR3 nucleotides read TGTGCCAGCAGCCAACATTCCCTCCAAGGGTACTCCTACAATGAGCAGTTCTTC. It specifies CASSQHSLQGYSYNEQFF. Filled out from reference TRBV16 and TRBJ2-1, the complete variable domain reads GEEVAQTPKHLVRGEGQKAKLYCAPIKGHSYVFWYQQVLKNEFKFLISFQNENVFDETGMPKERFSAKCLPNSPCSLEIQATKLEDSAVYFCASSQHSLQGYSYNEQFFGPGTRLTVL.

The rearrangement links TRBV19 to TRBJ2-1, with 11 nucleotides matching TRBD2. V gave up 5 bases and J gave up 7 bases; unmatched junction bases: 7. The CDR3 sequence is 15 residues long. CDR1 is LNHDA and CDR2 is SQIVND in the germline V gene (reference sequence). In nucleotides, the CDR3 is TGTGCCAGTAGTTTTGCTAGCGGGGGGAGGAATGAGCAGTTCTTC. It encodes CASSFASGGRNEQFF. The complete variable domain, with remaining parts taken from reference TRBV19 and TRBJ2-1, reads DGGITQSPKYLFRKEGQNVTLSCEQNLNHDAMYWYRQDPGQGLRLIYYSQIVNDFQKGDIAEGYSVSREKKESFPLTVTSAQKNPTAFYLCASSFASGGRNEQFFGPGTRLTVL.

This chain links TRBV7-2 with TRBJ1-2; no clear D gene. The CDR3 consists of 14 residues. From germline, CDR1 is SGHTA and CDR2 FQGNSA. Trimming pared 1 base from V and 8 bases from J, leaving 14 bases between. CDR3 loop: CASSLEPDRRGYTF. The CDR3 DNA is TGTGCCAGCAGCTTAGAGCCAGACCGGAGAGGCTACACCTTC.

The chain carries TRBV7-6 and TRBJ2-3; 7 bases are shared with TRBD1. There are 15 residues in the CDR3. V shed 1 base, J shed 6 bases, and the junction held 7 bases outside the gene matches. Germline V CDR1 and CDR2: SGHVS, FNYEAQ. The chain's CDR3 is CASSLGRGFPDTQYF. DNA for the CDR3: TGTGCCAGCAGCTTAGGCAGGGGGTTCCCGGATACGCAGTATTTT.

This rearrangement joins TRBV11-3 to TRBJ2-2, with D possibly matching TRBD1 (6 bases). CDR1 and CDR2 (germline): SGHNT, YENEEA. This CDR3 has 16 amino acids. V lost 5 bases and J 2 bases, leaving 15 bases between the germline ends. The CDR3 bases are TGTGCCAGCAGCCTCAGGGGAAAGGGCAACACCGGGGAGCTGTTTTTT. It codes for CASSLRGKGNTGELFF.

V is TRBV30 and J is TRBJ1-5, with 11 bases lining up with TRBD1. This CDR3 is 14 amino acids long. CDR1 GTSNPN and CDR2 SVGIG come from the germline V gene (reference sequence). Trimming took 3 bases from V and 3 from J; bases not matched to a gene: 1. DNA for the CDR3: TGTGCCTGGAGGGGACAGGGGGACAATCAGCCCCAGCATTTT. Protein product: CAWRGQGDNQPQHF.

The chain combines TRBV2 with TRBJ2-7; 9 bases agree with TRBD1. The V segment lost 8 bases and the J segment 3 bases; nucleotides outside the gene matches: 5. The germline V gene encodes CDR1 SNHLY and CDR2 FYNNEI. This CDR3 is 13 amino acids long. In DNA form, the CDR3 reads TGTGCCAGCGCTGGGACAGGGAACTACGAGCAGTACTTC. It specifies CASAGTGNYEQYF.

The rearrangement links TRBV4-2 to TRBJ2-2; weak D call: TRBD2 (5 bases). CDR1 and CDR2 from the germline V gene are LGHNA and YNFKEQ. This CDR3 region has 14 residues. V shed 3 bases and J shed 6 bases, with 11 bases lying between them. As DNA, the CDR3 is TGTGCCAGCAGCCAGGCAACTAGTCCCGGGGAGCTGTTTTTT. The encoded protein is CASSQATSPGELFF.

The chain couples TRBV19 to TRBJ2-4; 10 bases are a match to TRBD2. The CDR3 has 19 residues. The V and J ends lost 5 bases and 2 bases, in that order; junction bases with no gene match: 15. Germline lookup yields CDR1 LNHDA and CDR2 SQIVND (reference sequence). DNA for the CDR3: TGTGCCAGTAGTTCCCGACACGAGGGTAGCGGGGGGCCCAAAAACATTCAGTACTTC. As protein: CASSSRHEGSGGPKNIQYF.

The chain recombines TRBV15 with TRBJ2-3, with D tentatively TRBD1 (6 bases). The CDR3 runs 17 residues. The V and J ends lost 4 bases and 0 bases respectively, with 17 bases between them. Germline V gene data show CDR1 as LNHNV and CDR2 as YYDKDF (reference sequence). The CDR3 bases are TGTGCCACCAGCATTTTTCCCAAGGACAGTAGCACAGATACGCAGTATTTT. This gives the protein CATSIFPKDSSTDTQYF.

The chain joins TRBV7-7 to TRBJ2-5; TRBD1 aligns across 10 bases. The CDR3 has 16 amino acids. Germline V gene data show CDR1 as SSHAT and CDR2 as FNYEAQ (reference sequence). J was trimmed by 0 bases and V by 5 bases; bases with no gene match: 6. CDR3 region: CASSPGTGAYQETQYF. In nucleotides, the CDR3 is TGTGCCAGCAGCCCGGGGACAGGGGCGTACCAAGAGACCCAGTACTTC.

This clone was seen a few times. The CDR3 coding sequence is TGTGCCAGCAGCTTAGGGGATCTACCTAATGAAAAACTGTTTTTT. This codes for CASSLGDLPNEKLFF. The chain couples TRBV7-2 to TRBJ1-4; no definite D call. Trimming removed 1 base at V and 3 bases at J, with 9 bases between. In germline, CDR1 is SGHTA, CDR2 FQGNSA. The CDR3 totals 15 residues.

The V gene is TRBV4-3, the J gene TRBJ2-6, with TRBD1 matching 10 bases. The CDR3 is 18 amino acids. The V and J ends lost 0 bases and 2 bases, in that order; junction bases with no gene match: 4. Per germline, CDR1 LGHNA and CDR2 YSLEER. CDR3 amino acids: CASSQDGTGVPGANVLTF. The CDR3 bases are TGCGCCAGCAGCCAAGATGGGACAGGGGTTCCTGGGGCCAACGTCCTGACTTTC.

Notes on this clone: As the CDR3 is not closed by the conserved phenylalanine or tryptophan, this likely results from a read error. The limits of the CDR3 on the DNA are not certain, so only TCRdb's listed CDR3 is given. The CDR3 reads CASPCLLGLAGDCPY. V is TRBV21-1 and J is TRBJ2-7; TRBD2 is taken as the D call from the table, unchecked against the DNA. TRBV21-1 is noted as a pseudogene. 15 amino acids form the CDR3, both terminal residues included.

This chain links TRBV4-2 with TRBJ2-3; 7 bases align to TRBD2. This CDR3 spans 17 amino acids. Germline V lookup: CDR1 LGHNA, CDR2 YNFKEQ. J gave up 1 base and V 0 bases, and 7 bases lay outside the gene matches. CDR3 DNA sequence: TGTGCCAGCAGCCAAGATAGGGCGACTAGCCGCACAGATACGCAGTATTTT. Protein sequence: CASSQDRATSRTDTQYF.

The chain couples TRBV7-9 to TRBJ2-3; 7 bases agree with TRBD1. The germline CDR1 and CDR2 sequences are SEHNR and FQNEAQ (reference sequence). J lost 6 bases, V lost 1 base, and 16 bases had no gene match. CDR3 length equals 18 residues. In nucleotides, the CDR3 is TGTGCCAGCAGCTTAGAGACAGGGTTCGGGGTTCAAAGCGATACGCAGTATTTT. This translates into CASSLETGFGVQSDTQYF.